This is a list of T cell receptor beta chains from one sample in a study of T cell repertoires in cytomegalovirus infection. TCRdb ran MiXCR on the reads and lists one entry per CDR3 protein. The sample has 200,000 to 300,000 distinct CDR3 sequences, over 9% seen once. Sequencing was performed on PBMCs. The receptors were gathered from a human donor in good health (CMV status not recorded). Some clones in this sample may be carry-over from other donors' samples. Both conserved end residues are part of each CDR3. A D gene is named only where the DNA matches it firmly. A row's size may be missing; if present it is once, few, many or a size class.

v_gene: TRBV7-4; d_gene: .; abundance: few; j_gene: TRBJ1-1; CDR3aa: CASSLTGPDTEAFF; CDR3nt: TGTGCCAGCAGCCTTACTGGCCCGGACACTGAAGCTTTCTTT
v_gene: TRBV19; d_gene: .; abundance: few; j_gene: TRBJ2-3; CDR3aa: CASSIVGQGKDTQYF; CDR3nt: TGTGCCAGTAGTATAGTGGGGCAGGGGAAAGATACGCAGTATTTT
v_gene: TRBV2; d_gene: TRBD2; abundance: .; j_gene: TRBJ2-2; CDR3aa: CASRKVAGNTGELFF; CDR3nt: TGTGCCAGCAGGAAGGTAGCGGGGAACACCGGGGAGCTGTTTTTT
v_gene: TRBV28; d_gene: .; abundance: many; j_gene: TRBJ2-1; CDR3aa: CASSGGGNEQFF; CDR3nt: TGTGCCAGCAGCGGAGGGGGCAATGAGCAGTTCTTC
v_gene: TRBV12-3/TRBV12-4; d_gene: .; abundance: few; j_gene: TRBJ1-2; CDR3aa: CASSLLLEGNYGYTF; CDR3nt: TGTGCCAGCAGTTTACTTCTCGAGGGGAACTATGGCTACACCTTC
v_gene: TRBV7-2; d_gene: TRBD2; abundance: many; j_gene: TRBJ2-3; CDR3aa: CASSLAGNVGGSTDTQYF; CDR3nt: TGTGCCAGCAGCTTAGCGGGTAACGTGGGAGGGAGCACAGATACGCAGTATTTT
v_gene: TRBV11-3; d_gene: .; abundance: many; j_gene: TRBJ2-2; CDR3aa: CASSVRMSTGELFF; CDR3nt: TGTGCCAGCAGCGTAAGGATGAGCACCGGGGAGCTGTTTTTT
v_gene: TRBV19; d_gene: TRBD1; abundance: few; j_gene: TRBJ1-4; CDR3aa: CASSTTGKEAYEKLFF; CDR3nt: TGTGCCAGTAGTACGACAGGGAAGGAGGCTTATGAAAAACTGTTTTTT
v_gene: TRBV7-8; d_gene: TRBD2; abundance: many; j_gene: TRBJ2-1; CDR3aa: CASSFEARTSGRGRDEQFF; CDR3nt: TGTGCCAGCAGCTTTGAGGCCCGGACTAGCGGGAGAGGTAGGGATGAGCAGTTCTTC
v_gene: TRBV28; d_gene: TRBD2; abundance: many; j_gene: TRBJ2-7; CDR3aa: CASRQGLAGTVTYEQYF; CDR3nt: TGTGCCAGCAGACAGGGACTAGCGGGGACCGTCACCTACGAGCAGTACTTC
v_gene: TRBV15; d_gene: TRBD2; abundance: many; j_gene: TRBJ2-5; CDR3aa: CATSRGGLAGVGKETQYF; CDR3nt: TGTGCCACCAGCAGAGGTGGTCTAGCGGGAGTCGGAAAAGAGACCCAGTACTTC
v_gene: TRBV12-3/TRBV12-4; d_gene: .; abundance: many; j_gene: TRBJ1-1; CDR3aa: CASRPGPLGVNTEAFF; CDR3nt: TGTGCCAGCAGGCCGGGACCCTTAGGGGTGAACACTGAAGCTTTCTTT
v_gene: TRBV20-1; d_gene: .; abundance: few; j_gene: TRBJ1-1; CDR3aa: CSLGGLNTEAFF; CDR3nt: TGCAGCCTCGGGGGGCTGAACACTGAAGCTTTCTTT
v_gene: TRBV20-1; d_gene: .; abundance: many; j_gene: TRBJ1-5; CDR3aa: CSASRGVGNQPQHF; CDR3nt: TGCAGTGCTTCCCGGGGGGTTGGCAATCAGCCCCAGCATTTT
v_gene: TRBV12-3/TRBV12-4; d_gene: .; abundance: few; j_gene: TRBJ2-1; CDR3aa: CASQPRGAWNEQFF; CDR3nt: TGTGCCAGCCAACCCCGGGGGGCCTGGAATGAGCAGTTCTTC
v_gene: TRBV11-2; d_gene: TRBD2; abundance: many; j_gene: TRBJ2-7; CDR3aa: CASSGLAGGGYEQYF; CDR3nt: TGTGCCAGCAGTGGACTAGCGGGAGGGGGATACGAGCAGTACTTC
v_gene: TRBV7-2; d_gene: .; abundance: many; j_gene: TRBJ2-2; CDR3aa: CASSLDGGGRGTGELFF; CDR3nt: TGTGCCAGCAGCTTAGATGGGGGCGGGAGAGGCACCGGGGAGCTGTTTTTT
v_gene: TRBV11-2; d_gene: .; abundance: few; j_gene: TRBJ1-6; CDR3aa: CASSFHQGQSPLHF; CDR3nt: TGTGCCAGCAGCTTTCACCAAGGCCAGTCACCCCTCCACTTT
v_gene: TRBV29-1; d_gene: .; abundance: many; j_gene: TRBJ1-5; CDR3aa: CSVGLSNQPQHF; CDR3nt: TGCAGCGTTGGGCTTAGCAATCAGCCCCAGCATTTT
v_gene: TRBV28; d_gene: .; abundance: many; j_gene: TRBJ1-3; CDR3aa: CASSTTGYGNTIYF; CDR3nt: TGTGCCAGCAGTACCACAGGTTATGGAAACACCATATATTTT
v_gene: TRBV29-1; d_gene: TRBD2; abundance: few; j_gene: TRBJ2-5; CDR3aa: CSVKREGLETQYF; CDR3nt: TGCAGCGTTAAGCGGGAGGGATTGGAGACCCAGTACTTC
v_gene: TRBV7-2; d_gene: .; abundance: many; j_gene: TRBJ1-1; CDR3aa: CASMSQPNTEAFF; CDR3nt: TGTGCCAGCATGTCCCAGCCGAACACTGAAGCTTTCTTT